This T cell receptor beta chain was identified during a study of cytomegalovirus exposure and HLA in healthy donors. Overall study findings and caveats: Later, TCR association rates were found to vary by HLA locus, highest for DRB1 and lowest for HLA-C. Rare TCR sequences dominated, though some public TCRs recurred in many donors. Upon later analysis, HLA-associated TCR beta chains proved more clonally expanded than other, equally common chains. Productive status was seen about 87% or about 30% of the time for most TCR beta V segments in an earlier analysis.

Both 60 Vbeta primers and 13 Jbeta primers went into the PCR. Sequencing was performed with immunoSEQ multiplex PCR; in TCRdb, only in-frame clones are kept and a portion is missing. The table includes roughly 150,000 clones, about 77% detected once. Points on this clone: Its target is unknown.

The sample was PBMCs. This clonotype originated in a man aged 25 to 40 in good health and CMV-seronegative.

The CDR3 loop reads CASSLGLAGGLGPQHF. The CDR3 DNA sequence: TGTGCCAGCAGCTTGGGTTTAGCAGGAGGATTAGGACCCCAGCATTTT. V usage is TRBV5-6 and J usage is TRBJ1-5; D unclear. The V end lost 0 bases, the J end lost 10 bases, and 20 bases lay between the germline ends. The CDR3 covers 16 residues. CDR1 and CDR2 (germline): SGHDT, YYEEEE.